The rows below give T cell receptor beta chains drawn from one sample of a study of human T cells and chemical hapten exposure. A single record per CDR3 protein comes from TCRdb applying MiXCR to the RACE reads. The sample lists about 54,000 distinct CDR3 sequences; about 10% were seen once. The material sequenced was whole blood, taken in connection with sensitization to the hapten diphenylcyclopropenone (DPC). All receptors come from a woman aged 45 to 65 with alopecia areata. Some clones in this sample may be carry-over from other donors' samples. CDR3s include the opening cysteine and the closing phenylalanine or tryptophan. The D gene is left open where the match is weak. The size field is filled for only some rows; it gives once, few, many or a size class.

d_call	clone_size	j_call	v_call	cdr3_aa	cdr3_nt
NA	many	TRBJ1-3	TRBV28	CATLSSGNTIYF	TGTGCCACCCTATCCTCTGGAAACACCATATATTTT
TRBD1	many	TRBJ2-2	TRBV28	CASSTQGARAGELFF	TGTGCCAGCAGTACACAGGGGGCGCGGGCCGGGGAGCTGTTTTTT
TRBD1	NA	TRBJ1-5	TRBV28	CASSYLKGAQPQHF	TGTGCCAGCAGTTACCTAAAGGGGGCTCAGCCCCAGCATTTT
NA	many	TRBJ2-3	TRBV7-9	CASSLEADTQYF	TGTGCCAGCAGCTTAGAGGCAGATACGCAGTATTTT
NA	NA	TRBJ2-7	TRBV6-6	CASSYPPGRGELNHPQYF	TGTGCCAGCAGTTACCCCCCGGGACGGGGAGAACTTAATCACCCACAGTACTTC
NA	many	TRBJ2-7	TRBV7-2	CASSPTTESYEQYF	TGTGCCAGCAGCCCGACGACAGAATCCTACGAGCAGTACTTC
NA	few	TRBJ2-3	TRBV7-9	CASSSALGGKDTQYF	TGTGCCAGCAGCTCCGCTTTAGGGGGAAAAGATACGCAGTATTTT
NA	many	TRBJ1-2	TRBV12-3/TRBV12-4	CASSIRGFGYTF	TGTGCCAGCAGTATCAGGGGATTTGGCTACACCTTC
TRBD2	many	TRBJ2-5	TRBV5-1	CASSLVSSGSETQYF	TGCGCCAGCAGCTTGGTCTCTAGCGGGAGTGAGACCCAGTACTTC
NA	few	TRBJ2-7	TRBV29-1	CSVAGDSSYEQYF	TGCAGCGTTGCGGGCGACAGCTCCTACGAGCAGTACTTC
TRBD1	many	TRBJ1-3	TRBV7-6	CASSLVGTGANSGNTIYF	TGTGCCAGCAGCTTAGTAGGGACAGGAGCTAACTCTGGAAACACCATATATTTT
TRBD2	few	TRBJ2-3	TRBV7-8	CASSPIAGERSDTQYF	TGTGCCAGCAGCCCAATAGCGGGAGAAAGATCAGATACGCAGTATTTT
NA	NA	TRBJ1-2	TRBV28	CASRLNGGHGYTF	TGTGCCAGCAGATTAAACGGGGGCCATGGCTACACCTTC
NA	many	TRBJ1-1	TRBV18	CASSPGRASNTEAFF	TGTGCCAGCTCACCAGGCCGGGCCTCGAACACTGAAGCTTTCTTT
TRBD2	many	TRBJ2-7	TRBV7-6	CASRPTSGGSYEQYF	TGTGCCAGCAGACCGACTAGCGGGGGCTCCTACGAGCAGTACTTC
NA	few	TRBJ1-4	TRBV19	CASSINRRTRNEKLFF	TGTGCCAGTAGTATCAACAGGAGAACCCGGAATGAAAAACTGTTTTTT